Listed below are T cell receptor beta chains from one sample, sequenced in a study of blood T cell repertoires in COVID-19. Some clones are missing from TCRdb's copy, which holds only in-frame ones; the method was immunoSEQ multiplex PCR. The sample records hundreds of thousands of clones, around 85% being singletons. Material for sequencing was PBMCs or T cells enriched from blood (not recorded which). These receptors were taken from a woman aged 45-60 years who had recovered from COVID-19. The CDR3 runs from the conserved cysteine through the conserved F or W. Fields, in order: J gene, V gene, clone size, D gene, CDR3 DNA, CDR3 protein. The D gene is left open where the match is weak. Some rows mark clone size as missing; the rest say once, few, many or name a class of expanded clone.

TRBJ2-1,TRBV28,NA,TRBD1,TGTGCCAGCAGACTCCCCGGGACAGGGATCTACAATGAGCAGTTCTTC,CASRLPGTGIYNEQFF
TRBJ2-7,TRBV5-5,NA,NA,TGTGCCAGCAGCTTGGCCGCAGGGGCTTGGTACGAGCAGTACTTC,CASSLAAGAWYEQYF
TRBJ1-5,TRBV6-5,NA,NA,TGTGCCAGTCAATTGCGGGCTTCTCAGCCCCAGCATTTT,CASQLRASQPQHF
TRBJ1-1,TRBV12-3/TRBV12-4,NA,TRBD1,TGTGCCAGCAGTTTAGGCAGGGGGCGGGGGGCTTTCTTT,CASSLGRGRGAFF
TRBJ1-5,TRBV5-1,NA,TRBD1,TGCGCCAGCAGCCGCGGACAGGGAGATCAGCCCCAGCATTTT,CASSRGQGDQPQHF
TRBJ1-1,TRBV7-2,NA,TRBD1,TGTGCCAGCAGCTTACAGGGGTCCACAGGGGTTGAAGCTTTCTTT,CASSLQGSTGVEAFF
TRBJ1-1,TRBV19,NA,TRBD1,TGTGCCAGTAGTATCCGGGACAGGGGCACTGAAGCTTTCTTT,CASSIRDRGTEAFF
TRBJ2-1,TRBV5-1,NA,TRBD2,TGCGCCAGCAGCTATAGCGGGAGGGCCTACAATGAGCAGTTCTTC,CASSYSGRAYNEQFF
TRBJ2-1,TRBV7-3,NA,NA,TGTGCCAGCAGCTTAAGGGCTAGCCCGAGCTCCTACAATGAGCAGTTCTTC,CASSLRASPSSYNEQFF
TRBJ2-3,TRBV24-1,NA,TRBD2,TGTGCCACCAGTGATTTAGCGGGGGGGGACGATACGCAGTATTTT,CATSDLAGGDDTQYF
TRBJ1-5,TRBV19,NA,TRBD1,TGTGCCAGTTGGACAGGGACCTTTCAGCCCCAGCATTTT,CASWTGTFQPQHF
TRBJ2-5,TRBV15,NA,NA,TGTGCCACCAGCAGACCGAACAGGGTAGAGGAGGCCCAGTACTTC,CATSRPNRVEEAQYF
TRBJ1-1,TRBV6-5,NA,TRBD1,TGTGCCAGCAGTTCGGACAGGACGATGAACACTGAAGCTTTCTTT,CASSSDRTMNTEAFF
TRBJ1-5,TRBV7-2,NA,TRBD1,TGTGCCAGCAGCCCGACAGGGCAAAACAATCAGCCCCAGCATTTT,CASSPTGQNNQPQHF
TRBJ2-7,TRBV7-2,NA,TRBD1,TGTGCCAGCAGCTCCCGGACAGGGGAAGGATACGAGCAGTACTTC,CASSSRTGEGYEQYF
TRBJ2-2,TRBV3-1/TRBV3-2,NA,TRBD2,TGTGCCAGCAGCCCGGATTTGGGCAGGGAGGGTTATACCGGGGAGCTGTTTTTT,CASSPDLGREGYTGELFF
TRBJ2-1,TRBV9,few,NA,TGTGCCAGCAGCGTAGGGAGTGACAATGAGCAGTTCTTC,CASSVGSDNEQFF
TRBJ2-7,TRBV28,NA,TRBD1,TGTGCCAGCAGGCTAGGACAGGGCCAGAGCTACGAGCAGTACTTC,CASRLGQGQSYEQYF